Presented here are 24 T cell receptor beta chains from one specimen sequenced in a study of T cells in Graves' hyperthyroidism and ophthalmopathy. Template material for amplifying TCR beta CDR3 regions consisted of RNA transcripts. The HTBI primer set served for first-round RT-PCR of the TCR CDR3. MiXCR was run by TCRdb on the multiplex PCR reads, yielding one entry per CDR3 protein. Of roughly 700,000 distinct CDR3 sequences in the sample, 30% to 40% were seen once. Sequenced input: blood. These receptor sequences come from a woman in her 40s with Graves' hyperthyroidism.

This clonotype appeared a few times. This chain links TRBV5-5 with TRBJ1-1; 9 bases line up with TRBD1. J gave up 4 bases and V 3 bases, and 7 bases lay outside the gene matches. This CDR3 has 15 residues. CDR1 and CDR2 (germline): SGHKS, YYEKEE (reference sequence). The CDR3: CASSSPGQGTTEAFF. The CDR3, as DNA: TGTGCCAGCAGCTCTCCCGGACAGGGGACCACTGAAGCTTTCTTT.

The sample holds a few counts of this clonotype. The chain joins TRBV9 to TRBJ1-2, with D tentatively TRBD1 (6 bases). The CDR3 is 14 residues long. Per germline, CDR1 SGDLS and CDR2 YYNGEE. Trimming stripped 3 bases from V and 4 bases from J, with 13 bases between. The CDR3: CASSARDIGYGYTF. The CDR3 DNA reads as TGTGCCAGCAGCGCCCGGGACATTGGCTATGGCTACACCTTC. Using reference TRBV9 and TRBJ1-2 for the parts outside the CDR3, the full variable domain is DSGVTQTPKHLITATGQRVTLRCSPRSGDLSVYWYQQSLDQGLQFLIQYYNGEERAKGNILERFSAQQFPDLHSELNLSSLELGDSALYFCASSARDIGYGYTFGSGTRLTVV.

In its sample, this clonotype was seen many times. The chain employs TRBV19 and TRBJ1-1; D gene uncertain. CDR3 length equals 13 residues. Trimming shortened V by 9 bases and J by 1 base, and 12 bases separated the two germline ends. Per germline, CDR1 LNHDA and CDR2 SQIVND (reference sequence). As DNA, the CDR3 is TGTGCCAGCCTACATATGCCGAACACTGAAGCTTTCTTT. This encodes CASLHMPNTEAFF.

The chain combines TRBV15 with TRBJ1-1, with D unresolved. Germline V gene sequence: CDR1 LNHNV, CDR2 YYDKDF (reference sequence). The CDR3 has 13 residues. V gave up 3 bases and J gave up 1 base, with 6 bases separating them. The CDR3 is CATSSKQNTEAFF. Written as DNA, the CDR3 is TGTGCCACCAGCAGTAAGCAGAACACTGAAGCTTTCTTT.

This clonotype was detected once. The chain links TRBV7-2 to TRBJ1-6; D gene ambiguous. The CDR3 has 13 residues. Germline lookup yields CDR1 SGHTA and CDR2 FQGNSA. The ends were cut back, 4 bases at V and 10 bases at J, with 11 bases in the middle. The CDR3 DNA follows: TGTGCCAGCAGCTCGCAGTCATGGTCACCCCTCCACTTT. It specifies CASSSQSWSPLHF.

This clonotype was counted at least ten times. The chain couples TRBV9 to TRBJ1-2; D is undetermined. V was cut by 3 bases and J by 5 bases, with 8 bases left in between. CDR1 and CDR2 from the germline V gene are SGDLS and YYNGEE. The CDR3 is 12 amino acids. The CDR3, as DNA: TGTGCCAGCAGCGCCAGCGGGTATGGCTACACCTTC. Residues: CASSASGYGYTF.

This clonotype has ten or more counts. V usage is TRBV5-8 and J usage is TRBJ2-7; 7 bases fit TRBD2. This CDR3 has 16 residues. Germline trimming cut 3 bases from V and 1 base from J; bases unmatched to any gene: 10. The germline gives CDR1 SGHTS, CDR2 YDEGEE. The DNA for the CDR3 is TGTGCCAGCAGCTCCCTGGGGCGGGAGAGGTCCTACGAGCAGTACTTC. Translating it yields CASSSLGRERSYEQYF.

In this sample, this clonotype turned up a few times. The chain carries TRBV10-3 and TRBJ1-1; the D is unclear. The CDR3 contains 14 residues. From germline, CDR1 is ENHRY and CDR2 SYGVKD. Trimming pared 10 bases from V and 4 bases from J, leaving 19 bases between. The CDR3 region has the DNA TGTGCCAGCAGGAGGATCACGGGAGGCACTGAAGCTTTCTTT. This gives the protein CASRRITGGTEAFF.

As for this clonotype: This may be a read error, as it is one base from a much larger clone. V and J are TRBV19 and TRBJ1-5; 8 bases fit TRBD1. J lost 6 bases, V lost 4 bases, and 11 bases had no gene match. CDR3 length: 16 amino acids. The germline V gene has CDR1 LNHDA and CDR2 SQIVND (reference sequence). The CDR3 sequence: CASSTQWTGRGQPQHF. In nucleotides, the CDR3 is TGTGCCAGTAGTACCCAGTGGACAGGGCGGGGTCAGCCCCAGCATTTT.

The genes are TRBV19 and TRBJ1-6, with 11 bases that match TRBD1. V was pared by 5 bases and J by 6 bases, with 6 bases of the junction left unmatched. The germline V gene encodes CDR1 LNHDA and CDR2 SQIVND (reference sequence). This CDR3 spans 16 amino acids. CDR3 protein: CASSFGQGAGNSPLHF. CDR3 coding DNA: TGTGCCAGTAGTTTCGGACAGGGGGCGGGTAATTCACCCCTCCACTTT.

There are a few counts of this clonotype. The chain carries TRBV10-3 and TRBJ2-2, with no clear D. V lost 10 bases to trimming and J lost 6 bases, with 15 bases between them. The CDR3 has 13 amino acids. Germline lookup yields CDR1 ENHRY and CDR2 SYGVKD. DNA for the CDR3: TGTGCCAGCTTTATTGGCCGCGCCGGGGAGCTGTTTTTT. This encodes CASFIGRAGELFF.

This clonotype was detected many times. The J gene is TRBJ2-7, the V gene TRBV7-9; a weak D match, TRBD1 (6 bases). The V gene lost 6 bases and the J gene lost 4 bases, with 16 bases spanning the gap. The germline CDR1 and CDR2 sequences are SEHNR and FQNEAQ (reference sequence). There are 14 residues in the CDR3. The CDR3 is CASSSTGSGYEQYF. CDR3 bases: TGTGCCAGCAGTTCCACAGGGTCGGGATACGAGCAGTACTTC.

V is TRBV5-1 and J is TRBJ1-1; 7 bases are a match to TRBD1. Germline V lookup: CDR1 SGHRS, CDR2 YFSETQ. This CDR3 region has 13 residues. V trimming: 4 bases; J trimming: 9 bases; junction bases outside the gene matches: 9. This CDR3 is CASSPPEQGKAFF. In nucleotides, the CDR3 is TGCGCCAGCAGCCCGCCGGAACAGGGGAAAGCTTTCTTT. The complete variable domain, with remaining parts taken from reference TRBV5-1 and TRBJ1-1, reads KAGVTQTPRYLIKTRGQQVTLSCSPISGHRSVSWYQQTPGQGLQFLFEYFSETQRNKGNFPGRFSGRQFSNSRSEMNVSTLELGDSALYLCASSPPEQGKAFFGQGTRLTVV.

Concerning this clonotype itself: A read error may account for a junction end that differs from germline. This chain connects TRBV7-2 to TRBJ2-7, with D perhaps TRBD2 (6 bases). Germline V gene lookup returns CDR1 SGHTA and CDR2 FQGNSA. This CDR3 has 14 residues. The CDR3 loop is CASSPTGTAYGQYF. CDR3 nucleotide sequence: TGTGCCAGCAGCCCTACCGGGACTGCCTACGGGCAGTACTTC.

This clonotype has more than one count but fewer than ten. The V gene is TRBV12-3 or TRBV12-4, the J gene TRBJ1-4; D remains unclear. There are 13 residues in the CDR3. V lost 7 bases to trimming and J lost 6 bases, with 12 bases between them. CDR3 sequence (DNA): TGTGCCAGCAAAACGAATCGGGATGAAAAACTGTTTTTT. Translating it yields CASKTNRDEKLFF.

This clonotype has only one observation. This chain uses TRBV10-3 with TRBJ2-5; 8 bases are a match to TRBD2. Germline CDR1 reads ENHRY; CDR2 reads SYGVKD. The CDR3 spans 17 residues. V lost 10 bases, J lost 0 bases, and 16 bases stayed unmatched. CDR3 nucleotides: TGTGCCAGCAGCCAAGGGAAGACGACTAGCGACCAAGAGACCCAGTACTTC. Translation: CASSQGKTTSDQETQYF.

Many counts were recorded for this clonotype. The CDR3 sequence is CSVQRPENTIYF. As DNA, the CDR3 is TGCAGCGTTCAACGACCGGAAAACACCATATATTTT. This chain links TRBV29-1 with TRBJ1-3; D gene ambiguous. V was clipped by 5 bases and J by 6 bases, with 11 bases between them. Per the germline V gene, CDR1 is SQVTM and CDR2 is ANQGSEA. CDR3 length: 12 amino acids.

This clonotype was seen more than once but under ten times. The chain uses TRBV14 and TRBJ1-5, with 7 bases lining up with TRBD1. The CDR3 consists of 15 residues. Germline CDR1 reads SGHDN; CDR2 reads FVKESK. V shed 5 bases, J shed 0 bases, and the junction held 4 bases outside the gene matches. CDR3 nucleotides: TGTGCCAGCAGCATGGGACAGTATAGCAATCAGCCCCAGCATTTT. This translates into CASSMGQYSNQPQHF.

Only a few counts were recorded for this clonotype. The genes are TRBV7-2 and TRBJ1-1; 7 bases align to TRBD1. Per germline, CDR1 SGHTA and CDR2 FQGNSA. CDR3 length: 14 amino acids. The V and J ends lost 5 bases and 10 bases, in that order; junction bases with no gene match: 13. The CDR3 region is CASSEQGPSGVAFF. The CDR3 DNA follows: TGTGCCAGCAGCGAACAGGGGCCCTCGGGGGTAGCTTTCTTT.

Of note for this clonotype: This CDR3 is missing its conserved last phenylalanine or tryptophan, likely due to a read error. The V gene is TRBV29-1, the J gene TRBJ2-1; possibly TRBD1 for D (6 bases). The V and J ends lost 3 bases and 7 bases respectively, with 16 bases between them. Germline-derived CDR1 and CDR2 are SQVTM and ANQGSEA. The CDR3 spans 14 residues. The CDR3 spells CSVEKGVMKNEQFL. The CDR3 bases are TGCAGCGTTGAGAAGGGGGTGATGAAGAATGAGCAGTTCCTC.

The chain is built from TRBV7-9 and TRBJ2-7; maybe TRBD2 (6 bases). From germline, CDR1 is SEHNR and CDR2 FQNEAQ (reference sequence). Trimming took off 5 bases at V and 0 bases at J, with 20 bases between the two ends. This CDR3 has 17 residues. CDR3 residues: CASSPQGRDLSSYEQYF. In DNA, the CDR3 is TGTGCCAGCAGCCCCCAAGGTAGGGACTTGAGCTCCTACGAGCAGTACTTC.

As regards this clonotype: A read error may be the cause here, since a much bigger clone is one base away. The chain carries TRBV20-1 and TRBJ1-5, with TRBD1 identical over 8 bases. CDR1 and CDR2 (germline): DFQATT, SNEGSKA (reference sequence). CDR3 length equals 13 residues. The J segment lost 7 bases and the V segment lost 5 bases, leaving 7 bases of the junction unmatched. The CDR3 nucleotides are TGCAGTGCTGGACAGGGAGGCGGACAGCCCCAGCATTTT. Its translation: CSAGQGGGQPQHF.

This clonotype was found a few times. The gene calls are TRBV24-1 and TRBJ2-3; D gene unclear. This CDR3 contains 12 residues. With 5 bases removed from V and 5 bases from J, the gap between germline ends came to 7 bases. Germline V gives CDR1 KGHDR, CDR2 SFDVKD. The CDR3 sequence is CATSGPGDTQYF. The CDR3 coding sequence is TGTGCCACCAGTGGACCCGGAGATACGCAGTATTTT.

In this sample, this clonotype turned up a few times. At one of its ends the junction is not consistent with the germline gene, which may arise from a read error. The V call is TRBV7-2, the J call TRBJ2-2, with a tentative D call TRBD2 (6 bases). The CDR3 is 16 amino acids. CDR1 and CDR2 (germline): SGHTA, FQGNSA. The CDR3 sequence is CASRFLSGSGTGELFF. The CDR3 region has the DNA TGTGCCAGCCGCTTTCTTAGCGGATCGGGCACCGGGGAGCTGTTTTTT.